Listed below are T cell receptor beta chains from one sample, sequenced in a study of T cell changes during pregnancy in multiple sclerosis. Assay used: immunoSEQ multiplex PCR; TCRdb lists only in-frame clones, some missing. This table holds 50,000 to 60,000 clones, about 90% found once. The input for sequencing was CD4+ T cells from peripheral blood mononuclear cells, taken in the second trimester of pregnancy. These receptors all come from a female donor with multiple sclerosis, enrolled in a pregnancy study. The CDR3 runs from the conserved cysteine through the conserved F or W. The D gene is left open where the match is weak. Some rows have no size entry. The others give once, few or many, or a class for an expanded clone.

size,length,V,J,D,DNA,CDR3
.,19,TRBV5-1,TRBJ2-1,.,TGCGCCAGCAGCTTGGGTATTGTAGGGGCCACACTAAAGTACAATGAGCAGTTCTTC,CASSLGIVGATLKYNEQFF
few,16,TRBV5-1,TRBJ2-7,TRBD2,TGCGCCAGCAGCTTGGACGGACTAGCGGGAGCTCCGGAAGGGTACTTC,CASSLDGLAGAPEGYF
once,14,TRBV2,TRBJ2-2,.,TGTGCCGCGGGGCGGGGTCGACCCACCGGGGAGCTGTTTTTT,CAAGRGRPTGELFF
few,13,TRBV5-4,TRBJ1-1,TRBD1,TGTGCCAGCAGCTTCAGGGGGCAGGTTGAAGCTTTCTTT,CASSFRGQVEAFF
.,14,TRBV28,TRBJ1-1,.,TGTGCCAGCAGTTTGAGGACAATGAACACTGAAGCTTTCTTT,CASSLRTMNTEAFF
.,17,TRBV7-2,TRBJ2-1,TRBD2,TGTGCCAGCAGCTCGCTCCTAGCGGGGGGCCAGGACAATGAGCAGTTCTTC,CASSSLLAGGQDNEQFF
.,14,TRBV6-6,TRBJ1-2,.,TGTGCCAGCAGTTACTCAGCCAGGGTCTGGGGCTACACCTTC,CASSYSARVWGYTF
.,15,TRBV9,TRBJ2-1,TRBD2,TGTGCCAGCAGTAAGAGGACTAGCTCTCGGGATGAGCAGTTCTTC,CASSKRTSSRDEQFF
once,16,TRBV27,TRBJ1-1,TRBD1,TGTGCCAGCAGACCATCCGGGACAGGGGCGGGAACTGAAGCTTTCTTT,CASRPSGTGAGTEAFF
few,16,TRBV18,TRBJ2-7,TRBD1,TGTGCCAGCTCGCCAATGGACAGGGGGTATTCCTACGAGCAGTACTTC,CASSPMDRGYSYEQYF
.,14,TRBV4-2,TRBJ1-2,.,TGTGCCAGCAGCCAAGATTCGGCAGGTCAAGGCTACACCTTC,CASSQDSAGQGYTF
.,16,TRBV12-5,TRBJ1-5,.,TGTGCTAGTGGTTTTTCCCATCCCGAGGGCAATCAGCCCCAGCATTTT,CASGFSHPEGNQPQHF
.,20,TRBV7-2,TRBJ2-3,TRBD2,TGTGCCAGCAGCTTAGCTGTATCCGGGACTAGCGGGGGGTTAGCAGATACGCAGTATTTT,CASSLAVSGTSGGLADTQYF
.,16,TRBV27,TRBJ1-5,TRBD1,TGTGCCAGCAGTCCGTACCGGGACAGGGTCGGTCAGCCCCAGCATTTT,CASSPYRDRVGQPQHF
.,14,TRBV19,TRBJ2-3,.,TGTGCCAGGACAGCCATCCTAGGGACAGATACGCAGTATTTT,CARTAILGTDTQYF
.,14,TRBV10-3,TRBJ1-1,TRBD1,TGTGCCATCACCGACGGGGGACAGGGAGCTGAAGCTTTCTTT,CAITDGGQGAEAFF
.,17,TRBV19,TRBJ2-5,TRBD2,TGTGCCAGTAGTACCTCTTTTCCTAGCGGGGTGTTGGAGACCCAGTACTTC,CASSTSFPSGVLETQYF
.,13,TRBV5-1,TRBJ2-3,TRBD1,TGCGCCAGCAGCAGACAGGGACCAGATACGCAGTATTTT,CASSRQGPDTQYF
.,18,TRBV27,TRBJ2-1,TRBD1,TGTGCCAGCAGTTTATTTGGACTCCCAGGGGGTAGATACAATGAGCAGTTCTTC,CASSLFGLPGGRYNEQFF
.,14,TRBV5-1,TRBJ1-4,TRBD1,TGCGCCAGCAGCTCGGGGACAGCTAATGAAAAACTGTTTTTT,CASSSGTANEKLFF
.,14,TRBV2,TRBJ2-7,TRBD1,TGTGCCAGCTCTTTACAGGGGGGCTCCTACGAGCAGTACTTC,CASSLQGGSYEQYF
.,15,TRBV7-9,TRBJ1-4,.,TGTGCCAGCAGCTTCTGGACTACAACTAATGAAAAACTGTTTTTT,CASSFWTTTNEKLFF
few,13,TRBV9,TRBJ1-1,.,TGTGCCAGCAGGAGGGAAGAGTACACTGAAGCTTTCTTT,CASRREEYTEAFF
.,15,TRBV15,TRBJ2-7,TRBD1,TGTGCCACCAGCAGAGAATCGGGACAGACCTACGAGCAGTACTTC,CATSRESGQTYEQYF
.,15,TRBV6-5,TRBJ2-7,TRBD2,TGTGCCAGCAGCTCCACTAGCGGGGGGTCCTACGAGCAGTACTTC,CASSSTSGGSYEQYF
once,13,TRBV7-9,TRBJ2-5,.,TGTGCCAGCAGCTTAGTTCCGCAAGAGACCCAGTACTTC,CASSLVPQETQYF
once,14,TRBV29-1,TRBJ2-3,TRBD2,TGCAGCGTCGAAAAGCTAGCGGGTGCAGATACGCAGTATTTT,CSVEKLAGADTQYF
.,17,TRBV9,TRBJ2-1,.,TGTGCCAGCAGCGCCGCTTCGGGGGGCCTGACCTACAATGAGCAGTTCTTC,CASSAASGGLTYNEQFF
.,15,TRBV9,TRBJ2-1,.,TGTGCCAGCAGCGTAGATCCTCTAGGTTACAATGAGCAGTTCTTC,CASSVDPLGYNEQFF
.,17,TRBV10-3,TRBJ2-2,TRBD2,TGTGCCACTCTGACTAGCGGGGGGGCCGAGGTGACCGGGGAGCTGTTTTTT,CATLTSGGAEVTGELFF
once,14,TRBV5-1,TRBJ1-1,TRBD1,TGCGCCAGCAGCACTGACAGGGTCTCTTCTGAAGCTTTCTTT,CASSTDRVSSEAFF
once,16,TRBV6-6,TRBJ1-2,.,TGTGCCAGCAGTTACCCGGGACAAGGAGAAGACTATGGCTACACCTTC,CASSYPGQGEDYGYTF
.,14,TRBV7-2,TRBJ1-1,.,TGTGCCAGCAGCTTAGTGGCAGGGGCCACTGAAGCTTTCTTT,CASSLVAGATEAFF
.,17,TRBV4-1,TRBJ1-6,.,TGCGCCAGCAGCCAAGATAGGGAGTACAGGGCGAATTCACCCCTCCACTTT,CASSQDREYRANSPLHF
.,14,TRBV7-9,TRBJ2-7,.,TGTGCCAGCAGCTTATTACAGCCGTCCTACGAGCAGTACTTC,CASSLLQPSYEQYF
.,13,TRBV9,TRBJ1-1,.,TGTGCCAGCAGCGTATCAGGAGGCACTGAAGCTTTCTTT,CASSVSGGTEAFF
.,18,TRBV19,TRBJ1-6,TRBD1,TGTGCCAGTAGTACTCACCAGGGGGCCGGCCCACGAAGTTCACCCCTCCACTTT,CASSTHQGAGPRSSPLHF
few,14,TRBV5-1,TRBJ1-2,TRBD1,TGCGCCAGCAGCCCACCGACAGGGGCGGCCGGCTACACCTTC,CASSPPTGAAGYTF
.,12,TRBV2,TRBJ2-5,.,TGTGCCGGGAGAGGATTGGAACAGACCCAGTACTTC,CAGRGLEQTQYF
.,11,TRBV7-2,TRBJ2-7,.,TGTGCCAGCAGCTTATACTACGAGCAGTACTTC,CASSLYYEQYF
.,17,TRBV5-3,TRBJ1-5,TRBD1,TGTGCCAGAACCGTCGCAAGGACAGGGGTGGGCAATCAGCCCCAGCATTTT,CARTVARTGVGNQPQHF
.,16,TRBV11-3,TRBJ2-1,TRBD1,TGTGCCAGCAGCTTAGAACCGGGACAGGATTTCAATGAGCAGTTCTTC,CASSLEPGQDFNEQFF
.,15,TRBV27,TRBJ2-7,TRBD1,TGTGCCAGCAGTTCCGGGACAGGGGATCCCTACGAGCAGTACTTC,CASSSGTGDPYEQYF
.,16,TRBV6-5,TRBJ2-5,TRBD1,TGTGCCAGCAGTTACTCAGGGACAGGGCGGCAAGAGACCCAGTACTTC,CASSYSGTGRQETQYF
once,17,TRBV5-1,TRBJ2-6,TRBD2,TGCGCCAGCAGCTTAGGGACTAGCTCCCCGGGGGCCAACGTCCTGACTTTC,CASSLGTSSPGANVLTF
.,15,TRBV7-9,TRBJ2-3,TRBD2,TGTGCCAGCTCCCTTACTAGCGGGAGAACAGATACGCAGTATTTT,CASSLTSGRTDTQYF
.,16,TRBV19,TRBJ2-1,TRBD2,TGTGCCAGTAGTAAACTAGCGGGGGGGCCACACAATGAGCAGTTCTTC,CASSKLAGGPHNEQFF
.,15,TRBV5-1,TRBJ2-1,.,TGCGCCAGCAGCGTGTGGGGGGGCCCCTACAATGAGCAGTTCTTC,CASSVWGGPYNEQFF
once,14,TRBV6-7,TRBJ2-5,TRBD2,TGTGCCAGCAGTTACTTAGCGGGGGTGGAGACCCAGTACTTC,CASSYLAGVETQYF
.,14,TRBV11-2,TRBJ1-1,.,TGTGCCAGCAGCTTATACGGTTTTAACACTGAAGCTTTCTTT,CASSLYGFNTEAFF
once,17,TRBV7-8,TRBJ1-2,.,TGTGCCAGCAGCCGCGAGCGGCTCTCCACCTCAGATGTTGGCTACACCTTC,CASSRERLSTSDVGYTF
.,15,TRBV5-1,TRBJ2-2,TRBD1,TGCGCCAGCAGCTCGGACAGGGCAAACACCGGGGAGCTGTTTTTT,CASSSDRANTGELFF
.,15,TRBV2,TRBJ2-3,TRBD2,TGTGCCAGTTATCGGGGGGGCCTTGGCACAGATACGCAGTATTTT,CASYRGGLGTDTQYF
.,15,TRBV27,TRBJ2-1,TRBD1,TGTGCCAGCAGTAGACGGGGACAGGGGGCTAATGAGCAGTTCTTC,CASSRRGQGANEQFF
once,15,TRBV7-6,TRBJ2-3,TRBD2,TGTGCCAGCAGCTGGGGGGGGTCAACCACAGATACGCAGTATTTT,CASSWGGSTTDTQYF
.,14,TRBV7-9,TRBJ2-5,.,TGTGCCAGCAGCTTTACAGGACCCCAAGAGACCCAGTACTTC,CASSFTGPQETQYF
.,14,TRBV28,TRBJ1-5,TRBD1,TGTGCCACCGCAGGGGGGCTAAGCAATCAGCCCCAGCATTTT,CATAGGLSNQPQHF
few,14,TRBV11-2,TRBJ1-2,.,TGTGCCAGCAGCTTAGGGGACTCCCGTAGTGGCCACACCTTC,CASSLGDSRSGHTF
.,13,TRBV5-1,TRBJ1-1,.,TGCGCCAGCAGCTTGACAGCTTACACTGAAGCTTTCTTT,CASSLTAYTEAFF